The 4 T cell receptor beta chains below were found in one sample sequenced in a study of control samples from healthy donors and cancer patients. Generated by immunoSEQ multiplex PCR, the TCRdb table keeps only in-frame clones and is missing some. The profile shows 80,000 to 100,000 clones, approximately 81% of them singletons. Sequencing used blood. These receptors were obtained from a woman in her 30s in good health.

The rearrangement links TRBV7-2 to TRBJ2-2; TRBD2 might be the D (5 bases). Deletions cut 6 bases from V and 0 bases from J, with 11 bases between. Per the germline V gene, CDR1 is SGHTA and CDR2 is FQGNSA. The CDR3 consists of 15 residues. The CDR3 reads CASRTSGTNTGELFF. DNA of the CDR3: TGTGCCAGCAGGACGTCCGGGACGAACACCGGGGAGCTGTTTTTT.

This clone was counted a few times. The chain couples TRBV2 to TRBJ2-7, with D tentatively TRBD2 (5 bases). This CDR3 contains 13 residues. V was cut by 5 bases and J by 0 bases, with 8 bases left in between. The germline gives CDR1 SNHLY, CDR2 FYNNEI. The CDR3 region is CASSPGSSYEQYF. CDR3 DNA sequence: TGTGCCAGCAGTCCGGGAAGCTCCTACGAGCAGTACTTC.

The V call is TRBV5-1, the J call TRBJ1-2, with D maybe TRBD1 (5 bases). The germline CDR1 and CDR2 sequences are SGHRS and YFSETQ. This CDR3 comprises 13 residues. V was shortened by 2 bases and J by 4 bases, with 9 bases between the two germline ends. CDR3 protein: CASSFGTSYGYTF. In nucleotides, the CDR3 is TGCGCCAGCAGCTTCGGGACTAGCTATGGCTACACCTTC. The complete variable domain, with remaining parts taken from reference TRBV5-1 and TRBJ1-2, reads KAGVTQTPRYLIKTRGQQVTLSCSPISGHRSVSWYQQTPGQGLQFLFEYFSETQRNKGNFPGRFSGRQFSNSRSEMNVSTLELGDSALYLCASSFGTSYGYTFGSGTRLTVV.

V is TRBV7-9 and J is TRBJ2-1, with a weak D call TRBD1 (6 bases). The CDR3 totals 11 residues. Trimming stripped 5 bases from V and 13 bases from J, with 12 bases between. Germline V gene lookup returns CDR1 SEHNR and CDR2 FQNEAQ (reference sequence). CDR3 sequence: CASSEDRVQFF. The CDR3 DNA is TGTGCCAGCAGCGAGGACAGAGTTCAGTTCTTC.